A selection of T cell receptor beta chains follows, all from one sample in a study of early T cells in non-severe SARS-CoV-2 infection. TCRdb analysed the 5' RACE reads with MiXCR anew, one entry per CDR3 protein. The sample lists over 100,000 distinct CDR3 sequences; 10% to 15% were seen once. Sequences were obtained from whole blood. All receptors derive from an adult who was a healthcare worker with PCR-confirmed SARS-CoV-2 infection or an uninfected control (not recorded which). The CDR3 runs from the conserved cysteine through the conserved F or W. Each record gives: J gene, clone size, CDR3 length, V gene, D gene, CDR3 DNA, CDR3 protein. D genes are given only for firm matches. Size is omitted from some rows. Given values are once, few, many or a class for expanded clones.

j_gene: TRBJ2-1; abundance: few; len: 14; v_gene: TRBV12-3/TRBV12-4; d_gene: TRBD1; CDR3nt: TGTGCCAGCATACGACAGGGGCGACGGGATGAGCAGTTCTTC; CDR3aa: CASIRQGRRDEQFF
j_gene: TRBJ2-5; abundance: many; len: 14; v_gene: TRBV7-7; d_gene: TRBD2; CDR3nt: TGTGCCAGCAGCATCGGACTAGCTGGTGAGACCCAGTACTTC; CDR3aa: CASSIGLAGETQYF
j_gene: TRBJ1-4; abundance: once; len: 17; v_gene: TRBV30; d_gene: .; CDR3nt: TGTGCCTGGAGTGTACCTTGGGGAACTGCAACTAATGAAAAACTGTTTTTT; CDR3aa: CAWSVPWGTATNEKLFF
j_gene: TRBJ2-7; abundance: .; len: 13; v_gene: TRBV7-9; d_gene: .; CDR3nt: TGTGCCAGCAGCTTAGCAGGGAACTACGAGCAGTACTTC; CDR3aa: CASSLAGNYEQYF
j_gene: TRBJ2-7; abundance: few; len: 13; v_gene: TRBV29-1; d_gene: .; CDR3nt: TGCAGCGTTGGAGAGACATACCGTTCCGAGCAGTACTTC; CDR3aa: CSVGETYRSEQYF
j_gene: TRBJ2-1; abundance: few; len: 15; v_gene: TRBV28; d_gene: .; CDR3nt: TGTGCCAGCAGTTTTGAACAGGGAGGGTACAATGAGCAGTTCTTC; CDR3aa: CASSFEQGGYNEQFF
j_gene: TRBJ2-3; abundance: few; len: 12; v_gene: TRBV28; d_gene: .; CDR3nt: TGTGCCAGCAGCATTACCACAGATACGCAGTATTTT; CDR3aa: CASSITTDTQYF
j_gene: TRBJ2-3; abundance: few; len: 14; v_gene: TRBV20-1; d_gene: TRBD2; CDR3nt: TGCAGTGCTAGTAGCTGGGACTACATGAATACGCAGTATTTT; CDR3aa: CSASSWDYMNTQYF
j_gene: TRBJ2-1; abundance: few; len: 14; v_gene: TRBV7-3; d_gene: .; CDR3nt: TGTGCCAGCAGCTTAAACGGATGGGCCAATGAGCAGTTCTTC; CDR3aa: CASSLNGWANEQFF
j_gene: TRBJ1-6; abundance: few; len: 15; v_gene: TRBV28; d_gene: TRBD1; CDR3nt: TGTGCCAGCAGTTTAAGCGGACAGGGAATAAGGGACCTCCACTTT; CDR3aa: CASSLSGQGIRDLHF
j_gene: TRBJ2-1; abundance: few; len: 14; v_gene: TRBV3-1; d_gene: TRBD2; CDR3nt: TGTGCCAGCAGCCTCCTAGCGGGAGAGAATGAGCAGTTCTTC; CDR3aa: CASSLLAGENEQFF
j_gene: TRBJ1-5; abundance: many; len: 14; v_gene: TRBV18; d_gene: .; CDR3nt: TGTGCCAGCTCACCGGGCCAGAGCAATCAGCCCCAGCATTTT; CDR3aa: CASSPGQSNQPQHF
j_gene: TRBJ2-3; abundance: .; len: 11; v_gene: TRBV10-3; d_gene: .; CDR3nt: TGTGCCATCAGTGTGGGGGATACGCAGTATTTT; CDR3aa: CAISVGDTQYF
j_gene: TRBJ2-5; abundance: few; len: 13; v_gene: TRBV13; d_gene: .; CDR3nt: TGTGCCAGCAACATCCAGGGTATTGAGACCCAGTACTTC; CDR3aa: CASNIQGIETQYF
j_gene: TRBJ2-7; abundance: .; len: 16; v_gene: TRBV18; d_gene: TRBD2; CDR3nt: TGTGCCAGCTCCCCCTTAGCGGGAGGGGGGGACTACGAGCAGTACTTC; CDR3aa: CASSPLAGGGDYEQYF
j_gene: TRBJ2-7; abundance: many; len: 15; v_gene: TRBV7-2; d_gene: .; CDR3nt: TGTGCCAGCAGCTTAGAGGAGACAGGTGCCTACGAGCAGTACTTC; CDR3aa: CASSLEETGAYEQYF
j_gene: TRBJ2-2; abundance: few; len: 16; v_gene: TRBV21-1; d_gene: .; CDR3nt: TGTGCCAGCAGCAAAGGATCCGGGGGAGGCACCGGGGAGCTGTTTTTT; CDR3aa: CASSKGSGGGTGELFF
j_gene: TRBJ2-6; abundance: many; len: 18; v_gene: TRBV7-9; d_gene: TRBD1; CDR3nt: TGTGCCAGCAGCTCACTGGCCGGGACAGGGGTTGCGGCCAACGTCCTGACTTTC; CDR3aa: CASSSLAGTGVAANVLTF
j_gene: TRBJ2-1; abundance: few; len: 14; v_gene: TRBV12-3/TRBV12-4; d_gene: TRBD2; CDR3nt: TGTGCCAGCATCCCGGGACTAGCGGACAATGAGCAGTTCTTC; CDR3aa: CASIPGLADNEQFF
j_gene: TRBJ2-2; abundance: few; len: 17; v_gene: TRBV28; d_gene: .; CDR3nt: TGTGCCAGCAGTTTAGTGGCGGCAGGGGCCGAATCCGGGGAGCTGTTTTTT; CDR3aa: CASSLVAAGAESGELFF
j_gene: TRBJ2-7; abundance: few; len: 12; v_gene: TRBV20-1; d_gene: .; CDR3nt: TGCAGTGCTGGGATGGGCGGGAACGAGCAGTACTTC; CDR3aa: CSAGMGGNEQYF
j_gene: TRBJ2-5; abundance: many; len: 13; v_gene: TRBV5-1; d_gene: .; CDR3nt: TGCGCCAGCAGCGGACAGTTACAAGAGACCCAGTACTTC; CDR3aa: CASSGQLQETQYF
j_gene: TRBJ2-3; abundance: few; len: 13; v_gene: TRBV15; d_gene: .; CDR3nt: TGTGCCACCAGCACTGACCTTGCGGATACGCAGTATTTT; CDR3aa: CATSTDLADTQYF
j_gene: TRBJ2-2; abundance: few; len: 15; v_gene: TRBV20-1; d_gene: .; CDR3nt: TGCAGTGCTAGGGGGTCGAAGACGGCCACCGGGGAGCTGTTTTTT; CDR3aa: CSARGSKTATGELFF
j_gene: TRBJ1-1; abundance: few; len: 14; v_gene: TRBV6-5; d_gene: .; CDR3nt: TGTGCCAGCAGTTACCAAAGGGACAACACTGAAGCTTTCTTT; CDR3aa: CASSYQRDNTEAFF
j_gene: TRBJ2-1; abundance: .; len: 16; v_gene: TRBV9; d_gene: TRBD2; CDR3nt: TGTGCCAGTTCGGCCCATGGCGGGAGATTCAACAATGAGCAGTTCTTC; CDR3aa: CASSAHGGRFNNEQFF
j_gene: TRBJ2-7; abundance: few; len: 15; v_gene: TRBV6-5; d_gene: TRBD2; CDR3nt: TGTGCCAGCAGTTACTCGCGGGAGACTAACTACGAGCAGTACTTC; CDR3aa: CASSYSRETNYEQYF
j_gene: TRBJ2-2; abundance: .; len: 16; v_gene: TRBV10-3; d_gene: TRBD2; CDR3nt: TGTGCCACCACCCCAACTAGCGGGAGAGGAACCGGGGAGCTGTTTTTT; CDR3aa: CATTPTSGRGTGELFF
j_gene: TRBJ2-1; abundance: few; len: 14; v_gene: TRBV15; d_gene: .; CDR3nt: TGTGCCACCAGCCCGCGGAACACCTACAATGAGCAGTTCTTC; CDR3aa: CATSPRNTYNEQFF
j_gene: TRBJ1-4; abundance: many; len: 18; v_gene: TRBV27; d_gene: TRBD1; CDR3nt: TGTGCCAGCAGTTTAGTTGGACAGGGGAGGGCAACTAATGAAAAACTGTTTTTT; CDR3aa: CASSLVGQGRATNEKLFF
j_gene: TRBJ2-7; abundance: .; len: 13; v_gene: TRBV20-1; d_gene: .; CDR3nt: TGCAGTGCTAGAGCCCGGGACTCCTACGAGCAGTACTTC; CDR3aa: CSARARDSYEQYF
j_gene: TRBJ2-3; abundance: few; len: 17; v_gene: TRBV7-6; d_gene: .; CDR3nt: TGTGCCAGCAGCCAACCCTGGGGGGCGGGAAGCACAGATACGCAGTATTTT; CDR3aa: CASSQPWGAGSTDTQYF
j_gene: TRBJ1-5; abundance: many; len: 14; v_gene: TRBV21-1; d_gene: .; CDR3nt: TGTGCCAGCAGTGACAGTATTAGCAATCAGCCCCAGCATTTT; CDR3aa: CASSDSISNQPQHF
j_gene: TRBJ1-1; abundance: many; len: 20; v_gene: TRBV12-3/TRBV12-4; d_gene: .; CDR3nt: TGTGCCAGCAGTTTAGCGTCTTTGGCAGGGCCACAGATTATGAACACTGAAGCTTTCTTT; CDR3aa: CASSLASLAGPQIMNTEAFF
j_gene: TRBJ2-5; abundance: .; len: 15; v_gene: TRBV20-1; d_gene: TRBD2; CDR3nt: TGCAGTGCTATTCGTAGCGGGAGGGCCGGTGAGACCCAGTACTTC; CDR3aa: CSAIRSGRAGETQYF
j_gene: TRBJ2-1; abundance: many; len: 13; v_gene: TRBV6-6; d_gene: .; CDR3nt: TGTGCCAGCAGACCGGGGGCGAGGAATGAGCAGTTCTTC; CDR3aa: CASRPGARNEQFF
j_gene: TRBJ1-1; abundance: many; len: 13; v_gene: TRBV6-6; d_gene: .; CDR3nt: TGTGCCAGCAGTCGAAACAGGAACACTGAAGCTTTCTTT; CDR3aa: CASSRNRNTEAFF
j_gene: TRBJ2-7; abundance: many; len: 15; v_gene: TRBV5-1; d_gene: .; CDR3nt: TGCGCCAGCAGCTTGGGGAGGGTAAGAACCTACGAGCAGTACTTC; CDR3aa: CASSLGRVRTYEQYF
j_gene: TRBJ2-7; abundance: .; len: 14; v_gene: TRBV28; d_gene: .; CDR3nt: TGTGCCAGCGAAAGGGCCGAGGGCGCCTACGAGCAGTACTTC; CDR3aa: CASERAEGAYEQYF
j_gene: TRBJ2-2; abundance: few; len: 17; v_gene: TRBV11-3; d_gene: .; CDR3nt: TGTGCCAGCAGCTTAGCCCCGGCAGGTAGCGACACCGGGGAGCTGTTTTTT; CDR3aa: CASSLAPAGSDTGELFF
j_gene: TRBJ1-1; abundance: many; len: 14; v_gene: TRBV2; d_gene: .; CDR3nt: TGTGCCAGCAGTGAGGGGGGCCTTAACACTGAAGCTTTCTTT; CDR3aa: CASSEGGLNTEAFF
j_gene: TRBJ2-2; abundance: many; len: 14; v_gene: TRBV7-2; d_gene: .; CDR3nt: TGTGCCAGCAGCTATCTAGGTGGCACCGGGGAGCTGTTTTTT; CDR3aa: CASSYLGGTGELFF
j_gene: TRBJ2-2; abundance: .; len: 16; v_gene: TRBV27; d_gene: .; CDR3nt: TGTGCCAGCAGTTTCCGCGGTTACGCGAACACCGGGGAGCTGTTTTTT; CDR3aa: CASSFRGYANTGELFF
j_gene: TRBJ2-1; abundance: .; len: 16; v_gene: TRBV6-2/TRBV6-3; d_gene: TRBD2; CDR3nt: TGTGCCAGCAGTTCCCTACTAGCGGCCTCCTACAATGAGCAGTTCTTC; CDR3aa: CASSSLLAASYNEQFF
j_gene: TRBJ2-7; abundance: .; len: 14; v_gene: TRBV9; d_gene: .; CDR3nt: TGTGCCAGCAGCGTAGCGGATAGGATCTACGAGCAGTACTTC; CDR3aa: CASSVADRIYEQYF
j_gene: TRBJ2-1; abundance: .; len: 16; v_gene: TRBV20-1; d_gene: TRBD1; CDR3nt: TGCAGTGCTAGAGATCCGGGACAGGGTGCCTACAATGAGCAGTTCTTC; CDR3aa: CSARDPGQGAYNEQFF